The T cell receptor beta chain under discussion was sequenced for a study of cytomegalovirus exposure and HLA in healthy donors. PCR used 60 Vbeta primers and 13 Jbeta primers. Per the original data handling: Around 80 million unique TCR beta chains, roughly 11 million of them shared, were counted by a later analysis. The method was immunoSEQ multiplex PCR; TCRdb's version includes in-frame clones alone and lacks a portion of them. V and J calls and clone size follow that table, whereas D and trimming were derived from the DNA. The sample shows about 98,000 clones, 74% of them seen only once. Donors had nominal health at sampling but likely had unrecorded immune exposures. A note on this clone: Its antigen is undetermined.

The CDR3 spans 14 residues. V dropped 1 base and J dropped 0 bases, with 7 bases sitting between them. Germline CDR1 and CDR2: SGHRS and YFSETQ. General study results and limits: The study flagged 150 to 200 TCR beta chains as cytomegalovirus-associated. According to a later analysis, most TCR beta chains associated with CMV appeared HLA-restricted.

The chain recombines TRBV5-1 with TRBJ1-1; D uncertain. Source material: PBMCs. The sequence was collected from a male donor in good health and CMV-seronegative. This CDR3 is CASSLRSLNTEAFF. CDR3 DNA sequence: TGCGCCAGCAGCTTGAGGAGCCTGAACACTGAAGCTTTCTTT.